These 27 T cell receptor beta chains were sequenced from one sample in a study of Ad26.COV2.S vaccination and SARS-CoV-2 variants (dated by TCRdb to about 2021). Per the publication, the treatment or condition label means: about 20 received Ad26.COV2.S at low or high dose, single or two shots; several received placebo; per-sample allocation not given. For vaccine and placebo recipients, repertoires were sequenced using samples collected on day 63 after the first injection. To prepare the library, the immunoSEQ multiplex PCR assay was applied. Held by TCRdb, this immuneACCESS table contains in-frame sequences only and omits some clones. Under half of the omission traces to an unresolved V gene where checked; the cause of the rest is unknown. The sample table records approximately 450,000 clones; over 75% of these occur just once. The ten largest clones capture 9.5% to 15% of the sample. This material consisted of peripheral blood, taken in a trial of Ad26.COV2.S vaccine versus placebo. The receptors derive from a person between 18 and 65 years old who received the Ad26.COV2.S COVID-19 vaccine or a placebo.

The gene calls are TRBV7-3 and TRBJ2-5, with D possibly matching TRBD2 (5 bases). Germline CDR1 SGHTA, CDR2 FQGTGA. The V gene lost 5 bases and the J gene lost 2 bases, with 15 bases spanning the gap. The CDR3 totals 15 residues. The CDR3 here is CASSLTGILQETQYF. DNA of the CDR3: TGTGCCAGCAGCCTTACGGGGATCCTACAAGAGACCCAGTACTTC.

V usage is TRBV7-9 and J usage is TRBJ2-7; no definite D call. There are 14 residues in the CDR3. CDR1 and CDR2 from the germline V gene are SEHNR and FQNEAQ (reference sequence). V lost 2 bases, J lost 2 bases, and 10 bases lay in between. CDR3 amino acids: CASSLMQQTYEQYF. CDR3 nucleotide sequence: TGTGCCAGCAGCTTAATGCAACAGACCTACGAGCAGTACTTC.

The V gene is TRBV19, the J gene TRBJ2-3; TRBD1 matches at 8 bases. With 6 bases clipped from V and 3 bases from J, the junction kept 2 bases outside the gene matches. CDR3 size: 13 residues. CDR1 is LNHDA, CDR2 SQIVND, per germline (reference sequence). The CDR3 DNA follows: TGTGCCAGTAGGGACAGGGCGACAGATACGCAGTATTTT. This gives the protein CASRDRATDTQYF.

V usage is TRBV27 and J usage is TRBJ1-2; TRBD1 matches at 12 bases. Germline CDR1 reads MNHEY; CDR2 reads SMNVEV (reference sequence). Unmatched junction bases numbered 4, after V lost 6 bases and J lost 8 bases. The CDR3 covers 13 residues. CDR3: CASRGTGGGGYTF. The CDR3 nucleotides read TGTGCCAGCAGAGGGACAGGGGGCGGCGGCTACACCTTC.

This chain joins TRBV2 and TRBJ2-7, with unresolved D. Trimming shortened V by 5 bases and J by 3 bases, and 8 bases separated the two germline ends. The germline V gene has CDR1 SNHLY and CDR2 FYNNEI. The CDR3 loop spans 12 amino acids. The CDR3 DNA follows: TGTGCCAGCAGTTCCTCCGGCTACGAGCAGTACTTC. This codes for CASSSSGYEQYF. Full variable domain (remainder filled in from reference TRBV2 and TRBJ2-7): EPEVTQTPSHQVTQMGQEVILRCVPISNHLYFYWYRQILGQKVEFLVSFYNNEISEKSEIFDDQFSVERPDGSNFTLKIRSTKLEDSAMYFCASSSSGYEQYFGPGTRLTVT.

The chain couples TRBV19 to TRBJ1-1, with D uncertain. CDR3 length: 13 amino acids. V lost 3 bases to trimming and J lost 4 bases, with 9 bases between them. Germline V gene data show CDR1 as LNHDA and CDR2 as SQIVND (reference sequence). The CDR3 here is CASSIKDGTEAFF. The CDR3 nucleotides are TGTGCCAGTAGTATCAAGGATGGCACTGAAGCTTTCTTT.

Note on this clone: This sample includes further DNA sequences coding for the same CDR3. The gene calls are TRBV6-5 and TRBJ2-7; D ambiguous. There are 12 residues in the CDR3. Trimming left V 6 bases short and J 0 bases short, with 6 bases between. Germline CDR1 is MNHEY and CDR2 is SVGAGI. CDR3 residues: CASRSSSYEQYF. In DNA form, the CDR3 reads TGTGCCAGCAGGTCGAGCTCCTACGAGCAGTACTTC.

J is TRBJ1-1 and V is TRBV5-1; D call uncertain. V was trimmed by 7 bases and J by 0 bases, leaving 16 bases between them. Per the germline V gene, CDR1 is SGHRS and CDR2 is YFSETQ. This CDR3 comprises 15 residues. In nucleotides, the CDR3 is TGCGCCAGCTCCCCGGGTGAGGGAGTGAACACTGAAGCTTTCTTT. Its translation is CASSPGEGVNTEAFF.

CDR3 sequence (DNA): TGTGCCAGCAGTTACTGGGGGCCTGGAAACACCATATATTTT. Translated, it gives CASSYWGPGNTIYF. The V gene is TRBV6-5, the J gene TRBJ1-3, with D possibly being TRBD1 (6 bases). Germline V gene sequence: CDR1 MNHEY, CDR2 SVGAGI. Trimming pared 1 base from V and 2 bases from J, leaving 6 bases between. This CDR3 region has 14 residues.

J is TRBJ2-7 and V is TRBV27; TRBD1 or TRBD2 may be the D gene (5 bases each). There are 15 residues in the CDR3. Germline CDR1 MNHEY, CDR2 SMNVEV (reference sequence). The V end lost 0 bases, the J end lost 1 base, and 10 bases lay between the germline ends. The CDR3 DNA follows: TGTGCCAGCAGTTTATCGAACGGGGCGTCCTACGAGCAGTACTTC. Amino acids: CASSLSNGASYEQYF.

The chain recombines TRBV27 with TRBJ2-1; D is unresolved. This CDR3 has 16 amino acids. Deletions cut 0 bases from V and 0 bases from J, with 9 bases between. Germline V gives CDR1 MNHEY, CDR2 SMNVEV (reference sequence). The CDR3 region is CASSLSGVYSYNEQFF. Here the CDR3 DNA reads TGTGCCAGCAGTTTATCTGGCGTTTACTCCTACAATGAGCAGTTCTTC.

This clone was counted a single time. The chain has TRBV18 and TRBJ1-2; D is undetermined. The CDR3 runs to 13 residues. The germline V and J ends were trimmed by 0 bases and 7 bases, with 9 bases remaining between them. Germline V gene lookup returns CDR1 KGHSH and CDR2 LQKENI. CDR3 bases: TGTGCCAGCTCACCACCTAGGGTCGGTGGCTACACCTTC. As protein: CASSPPRVGGYTF.

The V and J genes are TRBV7-9 and TRBJ1-5; D is unclear. The CDR3 length is 15 residues. Deletions cut 1 base from V and 1 base from J, with 8 bases between. Germline loops: CDR1 SEHNR, CDR2 FQNEAQ (reference sequence). The CDR3 spells CASSLGSGSNQPQHF. The CDR3 nucleotides are TGTGCCAGCAGCTTAGGGTCGGGAAGCAATCAGCCCCAGCATTTT.

This rearrangement joins TRBV19 to TRBJ1-1, with 8 bases fitting TRBD1. The length of the CDR3 is 14 residues. V lost 5 bases, J lost 5 bases, and 7 bases stayed unmatched. Germline V lookup: CDR1 LNHDA, CDR2 SQIVND (reference sequence). CDR3 in amino acids: CASSPGQGWTEAFF. The CDR3 DNA reads as TGTGCCAGTAGTCCCGGACAGGGATGGACTGAAGCTTTCTTT.

The chain employs TRBV7-8 and TRBJ2-4, with D perhaps matching TRBD1 (6 bases). This CDR3 has 20 amino acids. CDR1 is SGHVS and CDR2 is FQNEAQ in the germline V gene. Trimming cost V 6 bases and J 2 bases, with 29 bases left between them. In DNA form, the CDR3 reads TGTGCCAGCAGTTCGGAACGGTGGGACACCGAAAGAATTACCAAAAACATTCAGTACTTC. Amino acids: CASSSERWDTERITKNIQYF.

The rearrangement joins TRBV3-1 (or the pseudogene TRBV3-2) to TRBJ2-5; D gene unclear. In germline, CDR1 is LGHDT, CDR2 YNNKEL (reference sequence). This CDR3 has 15 amino acids. V was clipped by 3 bases and J by 1 base, with 12 bases between them. The DNA for the CDR3 is TGTGCCAGCAGCCAGGGCCGTAGGGTCCAAGAGACCCAGTACTTC. Translation gives CASSQGRRVQETQYF.

The chain couples TRBV25-1 to TRBJ2-7, with D perhaps TRBD1 (6 bases). CDR1 is MGHDK and CDR2 is SYGVNS in the germline V gene. CDR3 length: 13 residues. The V gene lost 4 bases and the J gene lost 3 bases, with 10 bases spanning the gap. The CDR3 coding sequence is TGTGCCAGCAGTGTCCCAGGGGTCTACGAGCAGTACTTC. Its translation is CASSVPGVYEQYF.

CDR3 nucleotide sequence: TGTGCCAGCGGACACAGGGTCTTCGAGACCCAGTACTTC. Amino acids: CASGHRVFETQYF. The chain recombines TRBV27 with TRBJ2-5, with D possibly matching TRBD1 (6 bases). The germline CDR1 and CDR2 sequences are MNHEY and SMNVEV (reference sequence). The CDR3 loop spans 13 amino acids. Trimming pared 8 bases from V and 5 bases from J, leaving 15 bases between.

The V call is TRBV2, the J call TRBJ1-5, with a possible D match to TRBD1 (6 bases). The V gene's germline CDR1 is SNHLY and CDR2 FYNNEI. Trimming took off 7 bases at V and 9 bases at J, with 22 bases between the two ends. This CDR3 region has 15 residues. The CDR3 DNA reads as TGTGCCAGCACTCCCGAGGGAATGGACAGTACGCCCCAGCATTTT. It encodes CASTPEGMDSTPQHF.

The chain combines TRBV27 with TRBJ2-1; D is ambiguous. From germline, CDR1 is MNHEY and CDR2 SMNVEV (reference sequence). The CDR3 runs to 11 residues. Trimming left V 8 bases short and J 4 bases short, with 6 bases between. The CDR3 nucleotides read TGTGCCAGCCGCGGTTACAATGAGCAGTTCTTC. It specifies CASRGYNEQFF.

The chain combines TRBV4-3 with TRBJ2-7; D may be TRBD2 (6 bases). Deletions cut 1 base from V and 3 bases from J, with 13 bases between. CDR1 is LGHNA and CDR2 is YSLEER in the germline V gene. The CDR3 has 15 amino acids. CDR3: CASSQGFASDYEQYF. The CDR3 nucleotides read TGCGCCAGCAGCCAAGGTTTCGCTAGCGACTACGAGCAGTACTTC.

This chain connects TRBV7-2 to TRBJ2-5, with D possibly being TRBD2 (5 bases). V lost 4 bases to trimming and J lost 2 bases, with 8 bases between them. This CDR3 has 13 residues. Germline V gene lookup returns CDR1 SGHTA and CDR2 FQGNSA. The CDR3 spells CASSSPGQETQYF. The CDR3 nucleotides are TGTGCCAGCAGCTCCCCGGGACAAGAGACCCAGTACTTC.

V and J are TRBV6-2 or TRBV6-3 and TRBJ2-7; 11 bases map to TRBD1. Trimming at V came to 3 bases and at J to 0 bases, leaving 4 bases not matched to a gene. From germline, CDR1 is MNHEY and CDR2 SVGEGT. The CDR3 is made up of 16 amino acids. CDR3 loop: CASSYSGQGASYEQYF. The CDR3 DNA follows: TGTGCCAGCAGTTATTCCGGACAGGGGGCCTCCTACGAGCAGTACTTC.

The chain employs TRBV27 and TRBJ2-3, with no clear D. CDR3 size: 14 residues. Trimming cost V 0 bases and J 4 bases, with 8 bases left between them. Germline CDR1 and CDR2: MNHEY and SMNVEV (reference sequence). CDR3 amino acids: CASSLSFRADTQYF. The CDR3 bases are TGTGCCAGCAGTTTATCGTTCCGCGCAGATACGCAGTATTTT.

The chain carries TRBV30 and TRBJ1-6, with D possibly TRBD1 on 5 matching bases. The CDR3 covers 14 residues. The germline gives CDR1 GTSNPN, CDR2 SVGIG (reference sequence). The V gene lost 1 base and the J gene lost 9 bases, with 13 bases spanning the gap. CDR3 in amino acids: CAWSAGGEGSPLHF. The CDR3 region has the DNA TGTGCCTGGAGTGCGGGGGGAGAGGGTTCACCCCTCCACTTT.

The chain carries TRBV7-2 and TRBJ1-1; 7 bases map to TRBD1. Losses at the gene ends were 0 bases for V and 2 bases for J; bases not matched to a gene: 6. Germline assignment: CDR1 SGHTA and CDR2 FQGNSA. This CDR3 has 16 residues. The CDR3 spells CASSLAVGQPNTEAFF. The CDR3, as DNA: TGTGCCAGCAGCTTAGCAGTGGGACAGCCAAACACTGAAGCTTTCTTT.

Comments on this clone: Other DNA sequences within the sample encode an identical CDR3. J is TRBJ2-7 and V is TRBV11-2; D is uncertain. Germline V gene data show CDR1 as SGHAT and CDR2 as FQNNGV. V dropped 1 base and J dropped 3 bases, with 7 bases sitting between them. The CDR3 contains 13 residues. CDR3 in amino acids: CASSLGSSYEQYF. The CDR3 nucleotides read TGTGCCAGCAGCTTAGGAAGCAGCTACGAGCAGTACTTC.